This passage covers 16 T cell receptor beta chains from one sample sequenced in a study of blood T cell repertoires in COVID-19. The protocol was immunoSEQ multiplex PCR, while the TCRdb copy is restricted to in-frame clones and leaves out a portion. The repertoire holds 300,000 to 450,000 clones, with around 87% as singletons. What was sequenced was peripheral blood. The receptor set was obtained from a woman aged 25 to 39 with COVID-19, enrolled during active disease.

The chain carries TRBV19 and TRBJ2-2; maybe TRBD1 (5 bases). V was clipped by 3 bases and J by 6 bases, with 11 bases between them. Germline V gene data show CDR1 as LNHDA and CDR2 as SQIVND (reference sequence). This CDR3 spans 14 amino acids. CDR3: CASSMVRGAGELFF. CDR3 DNA sequence: TGTGCCAGTAGTATGGTAAGGGGTGCCGGGGAGCTGTTTTTT.

The rearrangement links TRBV6-2 or TRBV6-3 to TRBJ1-2; the match to TRBD1 covers 7 bases. The trim removed 2 bases at V and 5 bases at J, leaving 11 bases unmatched. The CDR3 is 16 residues long. From germline, CDR1 is MNHEY and CDR2 SVGEGT. This chain's CDR3 is CASSYSSRGQGYGYTF. The CDR3 DNA is TGTGCCAGCAGTTACAGTTCGAGGGGGCAGGGGTATGGCTACACCTTC.

The rearrangement joins TRBV24-1 to TRBJ2-1, with 11 bases identical to TRBD1. Losses at the gene ends were 4 bases for V and 9 bases for J; bases not matched to a gene: 10. Germline lookup yields CDR1 KGHDR and CDR2 SFDVKD. The CDR3 contains 16 residues. The CDR3 region is CATSDHGGQGAGEQFF. The CDR3 coding sequence is TGTGCCACCAGTGACCACGGAGGACAGGGGGCGGGTGAGCAGTTCTTC.

Concerning this clone itself: The same CDR3 is also encoded by other DNA sequences in this sample. This sequence joins TRBV30 and TRBJ1-1; TRBD1 is a possible D gene (6 bases). The CDR3 covers 15 residues. In germline, CDR1 is GTSNPN, CDR2 SVGIG (reference sequence). V lost 3 bases to trimming and J lost 0 bases, with 14 bases between them. The CDR3 nucleotides are TGTGCCTGGAGGGGGCGGGGGGGCATGAACACTGAAGCTTTCTTT. Its protein product is CAWRGRGGMNTEAFF. The whole variable domain, filled in from reference TRBV30 and TRBJ1-1, reads SQTIHQWPATLVQPVGSPLSLECTVEGTSNPNLYWYRQAAGRGLQLLFYSVGIGQISSEVPQNLSASRPQDRQFILSSKKLLLSDSGFYLCAWRGRGGMNTEAFFGQGTRLTVV.

The rearrangement uses TRBV10-2 and TRBJ1-2, with D unclear. CDR1 and CDR2 (germline): WSHSY, SAAADI. The CDR3 is made up of 14 amino acids. The V gene lost 0 bases and the J gene lost 6 bases, with 11 bases spanning the gap. The CDR3 sequence is CASSESGLPHGYTF. CDR3 coding DNA: TGCGCCAGCAGTGAGTCGGGCCTTCCCCATGGCTACACCTTC.

The chain joins TRBV18 to TRBJ2-5; 7 bases agree with TRBD1. V was clipped by 5 bases and J by 2 bases; unmatched bases: 5. The CDR3 has 14 amino acids. Per the germline V gene, CDR1 is KGHSH and CDR2 is LQKENI. This chain's CDR3 is CASSSGTEQETQYF. CDR3 DNA sequence: TGTGCCAGCTCATCGGGGACAGAGCAAGAGACCCAGTACTTC.

This clone has more than one count but fewer than ten. The chain carries TRBV7-9 and TRBJ2-7; TRBD1 agrees at 9 bases. This CDR3 is built from 14 residues. Trimming at V came to 1 base and at J to 5 bases, leaving 3 bases not matched to a gene. The V gene's germline CDR1 is SEHNR and CDR2 FQNEAQ (reference sequence). CDR3 bases: TGTGCCAGCAGCTTAGAGGACAGGGGCGACGAGCAGTACTTC. Translating it yields CASSLEDRGDEQYF.

This chain uses TRBV30 with TRBJ2-2, with a weak D call TRBD2 (5 bases). This CDR3 contains 13 residues. V was pared by 1 base and J by 7 bases, with 10 bases between. Per the germline V gene, CDR1 is GTSNPN and CDR2 is SVGIG (reference sequence). Written as DNA, the CDR3 is TGTGCCTGGAGTGCCCAGAGCGGCGGGGAGCTGTTTTTT. Protein: CAWSAQSGGELFF.

V usage is TRBV4-3 and J usage is TRBJ2-7, with 8 bases fitting TRBD2. From germline, CDR1 is LGHNA and CDR2 YSLEER. J was trimmed by 3 bases and V by 3 bases; bases with no gene match: 16. The CDR3 length is 18 residues. The CDR3 sequence is CASSHLLPAAGEVYEQYF. The CDR3 DNA is TGCGCCAGCAGCCACCTCCTACCTGCAGCGGGAGAGGTCTACGAGCAGTACTTC.

The J gene is TRBJ2-7, the V gene TRBV10-3, with 9 positions matching TRBD1. V lost 3 bases to trimming and J lost 3 bases; unmatched junction nucleotides: 3. In germline, CDR1 is ENHRY, CDR2 SYGVKD. The CDR3 is 14 amino acids. The CDR3 DNA reads as TGTGCCATCAGTGACCGGGACAGGGTCTACGAGCAGTACTTC. Its translation: CAISDRDRVYEQYF.

About this clone itself: The identical CDR3 is also encoded by other nucleotide sequences in the sample. V and J are TRBV20-1 and TRBJ2-7; tentative D call: TRBD1 (5 bases). Trimming cost V 6 bases and J 3 bases, with 9 bases left between them. The CDR3 runs to 11 residues. Germline V gene sequence: CDR1 DFQATT, CDR2 SNEGSKA (reference sequence). The CDR3 reads CSARTSYEQYF. CDR3 nucleotides: TGCAGTGCGAGGACAAGCTACGAGCAGTACTTC.

CDR3: CASSVGLAGETQYF. The DNA of the CDR3 is TGTGCCAGCAGCGTAGGACTAGCGGGAGAGACCCAGTACTTC. The chain couples TRBV2 to TRBJ2-5; 11 positions agree with TRBD2. CDR1 SNHLY and CDR2 FYNNEI come from the germline V gene. Trimming took 6 bases from V and 4 from J; bases not matched to a gene: 4. There are 14 residues in the CDR3.

This chain links TRBV11-2 with TRBJ1-3; D call uncertain. CDR1 and CDR2 (germline): SGHAT, FQNNGV. Trimming cost V 4 bases and J 5 bases, with 9 bases left between them. CDR3 size: 13 residues. CDR3 coding DNA: TGTGCCAGCAGCTCACTCAGGCGAAACACCATATATTTT. This gives the protein CASSSLRRNTIYF.

V and J are TRBV21-1 and TRBJ2-2; TRBD1 is the table's D call, not checked against the DNA. TRBV21-1 is noted as a pseudogene. CDR3 length: 15 residues. CDR3: CASSKRDRVAGELFF. For the CDR3, the DNA is TGTGCCAGCAGCAAAAGGGACAGGGTTGCCGGGGAGCTGTTTTTT.

This clone came up once. This chain connects TRBV10-1 to TRBJ2-3; 7 bases match TRBD1. Germline V gene sequence: CDR1 WNHNN, CDR2 SYGVQD (reference sequence). V lost 3 bases, J lost 0 bases, and 6 bases stayed unmatched. The CDR3 spans 16 residues. In DNA, the CDR3 is TGCGCCAGCAGTGACCCGACAGGGATTAGCACAGATACGCAGTATTTT. Protein sequence: CASSDPTGISTDTQYF.

The chain is built from TRBV24-1 and TRBJ2-3, with 13 bases lining up with TRBD2. Germline lookup yields CDR1 KGHDR and CDR2 SFDVKD. The CDR3 runs 18 residues. Trimming took 3 bases from V and 6 from J; bases not matched to a gene: 11. DNA for the CDR3: TGTGCCACCAGTGATCCCGGGACTAGCGGGATCGTTGTGGATACGCAGTATTTT. It encodes CATSDPGTSGIVVDTQYF.